The 7 T cell receptor beta chains in this list originate from one sample, sequenced in a study of regulatory T cells in long-lasting Graves disease. CDR3-region Arm-PCR and iRepertoire HTBI primers produced the TCR beta libraries. TCRdb ran MiXCR on the multiplex PCR reads and lists one entry per CDR3 protein. The sample shows 500,000 to 800,000 distinct CDR3 sequences, 30% of them seen only once. As to time point: persistent/refractory GD, antithyroid drugs over 5 years with positive TRAb. Researchers made the TCR library from RNA that was extracted from PBMCs. The material was peripheral blood mononuclear cells (PBMCs), obtained when the disease was refractory, from a patient treated with antithyroid drugs. The receptor source for this set is a female donor with Graves disease.

This clonotype turned up a few times. The rearrangement uses TRBV25-1 and TRBJ1-4; D not resolved. Trimming shortened V by 7 bases and J by 8 bases, and 11 bases separated the two germline ends. Germline CDR1 reads MGHDK; CDR2 reads SYGVNS. The CDR3 sequence is 12 residues long. The CDR3 here is CASTNRNEKLFF. The CDR3 DNA follows: TGTGCCAGCACCAATAGGAACGAAAAACTGTTTTTT.

This rearrangement joins TRBV20-1 to TRBJ2-7; no definite D call. This CDR3 contains 12 residues. The germline V gene has CDR1 DFQATT and CDR2 SNEGSKA (reference sequence). Trimming cost V 5 bases and J 7 bases, with 15 bases left between them. CDR3 in DNA: TGCAGTGCTGAAAATCTGGCTGGGGAGCAGTACTTC. Translating it yields CSAENLAGEQYF.

The table lists this clonotype with a few counts. The chain employs TRBV20-1 and TRBJ2-7, with 8 bases aligning to TRBD1. V lost 8 bases, J lost 3 bases, and 9 bases stayed unmatched. The germline V gene encodes CDR1 DFQATT and CDR2 SNEGSKA (reference sequence). The CDR3 is 13 amino acids. In nucleotides, the CDR3 is TGCAGTCTCAGGGGGCGCAGTAACTACGAGCAGTACTTC. Translation: CSLRGRSNYEQYF.

This clonotype was seen more than once but under ten times. The chain joins TRBV2 to TRBJ2-2; TRBD1 might be the D (6 bases). CDR1 and CDR2 from the germline V gene are SNHLY and FYNNEI. Trimming removed 6 bases at V and 0 bases at J, with 14 bases between. The CDR3 runs to 16 residues. The CDR3 coding sequence is TGTGCCAGCAGCAAACAGGGCCCAGCGAACACCGGGGAGCTGTTTTTT. It is translated as CASSKQGPANTGELFF.

There are a few counts of this clonotype. The chain recombines TRBV5-1 with TRBJ1-4; TRBD1 aligns across 8 bases. Per germline, CDR1 SGHRS and CDR2 YFSETQ. The junction had 6 bases not matched to a gene; V was cut back by 0 bases and J by 8 bases. The CDR3 runs to 15 residues. DNA of the CDR3: TGCGCCAGCAGCTTGGGGGACAGGCTCAGGGAAAAACTGTTTTTT. Its translation is CASSLGDRLREKLFF.

As regards this clonotype: The conserved final phenylalanine or tryptophan is absent from the CDR3, which likely points to a read error. This chain joins TRBV19 and TRBJ1-5; no definite D call. V dropped 4 bases and J dropped 0 bases, with 10 bases sitting between them. Germline V CDR1 and CDR2: LNHDA, SQIVND (reference sequence). The CDR3 totals 15 residues. The CDR3 sequence is CASSKSANSNQPQHL. As DNA, the CDR3 is TGTGCCAGTAGTAAGTCAGCGAATAGCAATCAGCCCCAGCATCTT.

The chain combines TRBV6-2 or TRBV6-3 with TRBJ1-6; D may be TRBD1 (6 bases). Trimming took 6 bases from V and 5 from J, leaving 17 bases between them. The CDR3 totals 16 residues. Per the germline V gene, CDR1 is MNHEY and CDR2 is SVGEGT. The CDR3 here is CASSDELGQHNSPLHF. The CDR3 DNA reads TGTGCCAGCAGCGACGAATTAGGACAGCATAATTCACCCCTCCACTTT.